A single sample is the source of the 22 T cell receptor beta chains below, sequenced in a study of blood T cell repertoires in COVID-19. Profiled with immunoSEQ multiplex PCR; TCRdb holds only in-frame clones, not every one. The profile shows around 200,000 clones, 65% to 90% of them singletons. The sample was PBMCs or T cells enriched from blood (not recorded which). The origin of the receptors is a woman aged 25 to 39 who had been exposed to COVID-19.

The V call is TRBV9, the J call TRBJ2-3, with 10 bases aligning to TRBD2. The CDR3 length is 16 residues. V dropped 4 bases and J dropped 6; count of bases not matched to a gene: 11. The germline V gene has CDR1 SGDLS and CDR2 YYNGEE. The CDR3 here is CASSHRLAGDWDTQYF. CDR3 sequence (DNA): TGTGCCAGCAGCCACCGGCTAGCGGGGGACTGGGATACGCAGTATTTT.

This clone appeared a single time. The CDR3 coding sequence is TGTGCCAGCAGTTTATCGACAGGGACTTCACCCCTCCACTTT. Its protein product is CASSLSTGTSPLHF. The V gene is TRBV27, the J gene TRBJ1-6; 7 nucleotides match TRBD1. The junction had 2 bases not matched to a gene; V was cut back by 0 bases and J by 9 bases. This CDR3 region has 14 residues. Germline CDR1 reads MNHEY; CDR2 reads SMNVEV (reference sequence).

This rearrangement joins TRBV11-3 to TRBJ2-2; D uncertain. The V end lost 2 bases, the J end lost 3 bases, and 7 bases lay between the germline ends. CDR3 size: 14 residues. Per the germline V gene, CDR1 is SGHNT and CDR2 is YENEEA. In DNA form, the CDR3 reads TGTGCCAGCAGCTTATACAGACACACCGGGGAGCTGTTTTTT. Protein sequence: CASSLYRHTGELFF.

The rearrangement links TRBV3-1 (or the pseudogene TRBV3-2) to TRBJ2-2; D is possibly TRBD2 (6 bases). CDR3 length: 13 residues. Trimming pared 4 bases from V and 7 bases from J, leaving 10 bases between. Germline V gene data show CDR1 as LGHDT and CDR2 as YNNKEL (reference sequence). CDR3 sequence reads: CASSRGTGGELFF. Here the CDR3 DNA reads TGTGCCAGCAGCCGCGGGACGGGCGGGGAGCTGTTTTTT.

This chain joins TRBV5-8 and TRBJ2-1, with 8 bases fitting TRBD2. V gave up 8 bases and J gave up 4 bases; unmatched junction bases: 17. Germline V lookup: CDR1 SGHTS, CDR2 YDEGEE. The CDR3 loop spans 17 amino acids. DNA for the CDR3: TGTGCCAGTGCCCGGGGGCGGGGGGCCCCAAGTTACAATGAGCAGTTCTTC. Translating gives CASARGRGAPSYNEQFF.

The CDR3 nucleotides read TGTGCCAGCAGTTTAGCCGGGGCCTACGAGCAGTACTTC. It encodes CASSLAGAYEQYF. This chain joins TRBV27 and TRBJ2-7; tentative D call: TRBD2 (5 bases). CDR1 is MNHEY, CDR2 SMNVEV, per germline (reference sequence). V lost 2 bases and J lost 2, with 7 bases in between. The CDR3 consists of 13 residues.

This chain links TRBV4-2 with TRBJ2-2; D is perhaps TRBD1 (6 bases). The CDR3 has 15 amino acids. V lost 2 bases to trimming and J lost 6 bases, with 13 bases between them. Germline V CDR1 and CDR2: LGHNA, YNFKEQ. The CDR3 DNA sequence: TGTGCCAGCAGCCAACTATGGGACAATCCCGGGGAGCTGTTTTTT. As protein: CASSQLWDNPGELFF.

This clone showed up just once. V gene TRBV9 combines with J gene TRBJ1-5; 8 bases fit TRBD1. Germline-derived CDR1 and CDR2 are SGDLS and YYNGEE. The CDR3 has 13 residues. V lost 3 bases to trimming and J lost 7 bases; unmatched junction nucleotides: 3. CDR3 in amino acids: CASSGTGNQPQHF. In nucleotides, the CDR3 is TGTGCCAGCAGCGGGACAGGGAACCAGCCCCAGCATTTT.

This chain uses TRBV15 with TRBJ1-1; TRBD1 matches 9 bases. The CDR3 covers 16 residues. The germline V gene encodes CDR1 LNHNV and CDR2 YYDKDF (reference sequence). J was trimmed by 2 bases and V by 2 bases; bases with no gene match: 6. Here the CDR3 DNA reads TGTGCCACCAGCAGAACCCCGGGACAGGGTAACACTGAAGCTTTCTTT. Encoded protein: CATSRTPGQGNTEAFF.

The chain recombines TRBV5-1 with TRBJ1-1; D ambiguous. Trimming removed 3 bases from V and 4 bases from J, with 19 bases in between. Germline V CDR1 and CDR2: SGHRS, YFSETQ. The CDR3 extends over 16 amino acids. The CDR3 is CASSSGEARRGTEAFF. The DNA of the CDR3 is TGCGCCAGCAGCTCTGGGGAGGCGCGGCGGGGCACTGAAGCTTTCTTT.

This chain connects TRBV4-1 to TRBJ2-3; D gene unclear. V dropped 2 bases and J dropped 4 bases, with 13 bases sitting between them. The V gene's germline CDR1 is MGHRA and CDR2 YSYEKL. This CDR3 spans 15 amino acids. The CDR3 sequence: CASSQHPSVPDTQYF. For the CDR3, the DNA is TGCGCCAGCAGCCAACACCCGTCGGTCCCAGATACGCAGTATTTT.

The sample holds a few counts of this clone. This sequence joins TRBV5-1 and TRBJ1-2; TRBD1 is a possible D gene (6 bases). Trimming left V 0 bases short and J 8 bases short, with 11 bases between. CDR1 and CDR2 (germline): SGHRS, YFSETQ. CDR3 size: 13 residues. CDR3: CASSLETGRGYTF. The CDR3 DNA sequence: TGCGCCAGCAGCTTGGAGACAGGACGCGGCTACACCTTC.

The chain employs TRBV5-1 and TRBJ2-7, with TRBD1 identical over 7 bases. Germline V lookup: CDR1 SGHRS, CDR2 YFSETQ. V trimming: 4 bases; J trimming: 0 bases; junction bases outside the gene matches: 13. The CDR3 is 17 amino acids. This CDR3 is CASSRIKTGDSSYEQYF. CDR3 DNA sequence: TGCGCCAGCAGCCGAATCAAAACAGGGGACAGCTCCTACGAGCAGTACTTC.

This clone was seen just once. This chain connects TRBV6-1 to TRBJ2-5; TRBD2 matches at 9 bases. V shed 3 bases, J shed 9 bases, and the junction held 5 bases outside the gene matches. The CDR3 runs to 13 residues. Germline-derived CDR1 and CDR2 are MNHNS and SASEGT. The DNA for the CDR3 is TGTGCCAGCAGTGACCTAGCGGGGCTTCCCCAGTACTTC. It encodes CASSDLAGLPQYF.

The rearrangement links TRBV18 to TRBJ1-1; 7 bases fit TRBD1. Germline V lookup: CDR1 KGHSH, CDR2 LQKENI. The CDR3 has 15 residues. V lost 3 bases, J lost 1 base, and 5 bases stayed unmatched. CDR3 coding DNA: TGTGCCAGCTCACCGAAAACAGGGGAGAACACTGAAGCTTTCTTT. Its protein is CASSPKTGENTEAFF.

The chain joins TRBV7-3 to TRBJ2-7; 7 bases align to TRBD1. V gave up 6 bases and J gave up 6 bases; unmatched junction bases: 8. This CDR3 contains 13 residues. The germline V gene encodes CDR1 SGHTA and CDR2 FQGTGA. CDR3 sequence (DNA): TGTGCCAGCAGTCGTGACAGGGTTGGCGAGCAGTACTTC. Translated, it gives CASSRDRVGEQYF.

V and J are TRBV27 and TRBJ2-2, with 9 bases that match TRBD2. The germline gives CDR1 MNHEY, CDR2 SMNVEV (reference sequence). V trimming: 6 bases; J trimming: 3 bases; junction bases outside the gene matches: 8. The CDR3 totals 16 residues. The CDR3 reads CASRPRTSEYTGELFF. As DNA, the CDR3 is TGTGCCAGCAGGCCGAGGACTAGCGAGTACACCGGGGAGCTGTTTTTT.

This clone appeared a few times. The chain is built from TRBV7-3 and TRBJ2-2; TRBD1 aligns across 9 bases. J lost 5 bases, V lost 5 bases, and 12 bases had no gene match. Germline values: CDR1 SGHTA, CDR2 FQGTGA. This CDR3 spans 17 amino acids. The CDR3 is CASSIDRDRVGTGELFF. The CDR3 nucleotides read TGTGCCAGCAGCATCGACCGGGACAGGGTCGGAACCGGGGAGCTGTTTTTT.

The chain joins TRBV5-1 to TRBJ2-3, with 7 positions matching TRBD2. V lost 4 bases, J lost 1 base, and 3 bases stayed unmatched. Germline CDR1 reads SGHRS; CDR2 reads YFSETQ. The CDR3 is 14 amino acids. The CDR3 is CASSASGGTDTQYF. The CDR3 DNA follows: TGCGCCAGCAGCGCCAGCGGGGGCACAGATACGCAGTATTTT. The whole variable domain, filled in from reference TRBV5-1 and TRBJ2-3, reads KAGVTQTPRYLIKTRGQQVTLSCSPISGHRSVSWYQQTPGQGLQFLFEYFSETQRNKGNFPGRFSGRQFSNSRSEMNVSTLELGDSALYLCASSASGGTDTQYFGPGTRLTVL.

This clone was found a few times. The chain combines TRBV10-3 with TRBJ1-5; D is possibly TRBD1 (6 bases). CDR3 size: 18 residues. V lost 5 bases and J 0 bases, leaving 20 bases between the germline ends. Germline CDR1 is ENHRY and CDR2 is SYGVKD. CDR3 sequence (DNA): TGTGCCATCAGTAGTGGGGGCCCCGAACTATATAGCAATCAGCCCCAGCATTTT. It translates to CAISSGGPELYSNQPQHF.

This clone was counted once. The chain uses TRBV28 and TRBJ2-3; 9 bases match TRBD1. Germline CDR1 is MDHEN and CDR2 is SYDVKM. The trim removed 6 bases at V and 1 base at J, leaving 17 bases unmatched. This CDR3 is 19 amino acids long. The CDR3 DNA follows: TGTGCCAGCAGCGATTGGGACAGGGTAGAGGAAAGTGGCACAGATACGCAGTATTTT. Protein: CASSDWDRVEESGTDTQYF.

This sequence joins TRBV7-8 and TRBJ1-1, with D perhaps TRBD1 (5 bases). Trimming took 1 base from V and 10 from J, leaving 16 bases between them. The CDR3 extends over 14 amino acids. Germline V gene sequence: CDR1 SGHVS, CDR2 FQNEAQ. CDR3 nucleotides: TGTGCCAGCAGCTTAGTGGGGGGTCAGGTAGGAGCTTTCTTT. Translation: CASSLVGGQVGAFF.